This TCR beta chain was documented in a study of cytomegalovirus exposure and HLA in healthy donors. The study's findings and limits: It emerged from a later analysis that several of the most significant clusters appeared to be linked to common viral pathogens.

Looked up from germline, CDR1 is MGHDK and CDR2 is SYGVNS. Trimming shortened V by 5 bases and J by 5 bases, and 15 bases separated the two germline ends. The CDR3 is 14 amino acids. Vbeta (60) and Jbeta (13) primers were used in the PCR. Method: immunoSEQ multiplex PCR; TCRdb's copy keeps in-frame clones and lacks some. The data contain around 99,000 clones, over 70% of them singletons. Unrecorded immune exposures were likely, despite nominal health at sampling. In the case of this clone: Its antigen is still unknown.

V gene TRBV25-1 combines with J gene TRBJ1-2; perhaps TRBD1 as D (6 bases). Sequencing input: PBMCs. The source is a man aged 25 to 45 in good health and CMV-seronegative. The CDR3 loop is CASSPLGAPYGYTF. The CDR3 nucleotides read TGTGCCAGCAGTCCCCTGGGGGCCCCGTATGGCTACACCTTC.